Listed below are T cell receptor beta chains from one sample, sequenced in a study of PD-L1 blockade in urothelial cancer. The method was immunoSEQ multiplex PCR; TCRdb's version includes in-frame clones alone and lacks a portion of them. Among 45,000 to 60,000 clones listed, 75% to 85% were seen once. Sample: PBMCs, taken around atezolizumab (anti-PD-L1) treatment. Every receptor here comes from a middle-aged man with urothelial cancer. Each CDR3 is given with its conserved first and last residue. The D gene is left open where the match is weak. Some rows have no size entry. The others give once, few or many, or a class for an expanded clone.

cdr3_aa cdr3_nt v_call d_call j_call clone_size
CASSPDTPHEQFF TGTGCCAGCAGCCCCGACACGCCGCATGAGCAGTTCTTC TRBV7-9 - TRBJ2-1 -
CASSELRTGYTEAFF TGTGCCAGCAGTGAATTGAGGACAGGGTATACTGAAGCTTTCTTT TRBV25-1 TRBD1 TRBJ1-1 -
CARGRLASTHTDTQYF TGTGCTAGGGGCAGACTAGCGAGCACGCACACAGATACGCAGTATTTT TRBV12-5 TRBD2 TRBJ2-3 -
CASSRPGVNTEAFF TGCGCCAGCAGCAGGCCGGGGGTAAACACTGAAGCTTTCTTT TRBV5-1 - TRBJ1-1 -
CASSLVGGTRGSYNEQFF TGTGCCAGCAGCTTAGTTGGTGGGACTAGAGGTTCCTACAATGAGCAGTTCTTC TRBV7-8 TRBD2 TRBJ2-1 -
CASSEGWSGYTF TGTGCCAGCAGTGAAGGGTGGAGTGGCTACACCTTC TRBV6-1 - TRBJ1-2 -
CASNYPRGTTGGELFF TGTGCCAGTAATTACCCCCGGGGGACTACGGGCGGGGAGCTGTTTTTT TRBV19 TRBD2 TRBJ2-2 -
CASGVGATSNEKLFF TGTGCCAGTGGGGTAGGGGCAACCAGTAATGAAAAACTGTTTTTT TRBV9 - TRBJ1-4 -
CASSKDQGNTDTQYF TGTGCTAGCAGTAAAGACCAGGGAAACACAGATACGCAGTATTTT TRBV7-7 - TRBJ2-3 -
CASSFPRGRNTGELFF TGTGCCAGCAGTTTCCCCCGCGGGAGGAACACCGGGGAGCTGTTTTTT TRBV27 TRBD2 TRBJ2-2 -
CASSADRQGAVGGYTF TGTGCCAGCAGCGCAGATAGACAGGGGGCTGTAGGTGGCTACACCTTC TRBV9 TRBD1 TRBJ1-2 -
CASSEFGGGIYNEQFF TGCGCCAGCAGTGAGTTCGGCGGGGGGATCTACAATGAGCAGTTCTTC TRBV10-2 TRBD2 TRBJ2-1 few
CASSMAGTGHEKLFF TGTGCCAGTAGTATGGCCGGGACAGGGCATGAAAAACTGTTTTTT TRBV19 TRBD1 TRBJ1-4 -
CATSRSTEGYGYTF TGTGCCACCAGCAGAAGTACAGAGGGCTATGGCTACACCTTC TRBV15 - TRBJ1-2 -
CASTRELSNQPQHF TGTGCCAGCACGCGAGAACTTAGCAATCAGCCCCAGCATTTT TRBV28 - TRBJ1-5 few